This TCR beta chain came from a study of T-cell reconstitution after alpha-beta-depleted transplantation in children. CDR3 length equals 15 residues. The germline V gene has CDR1 SGDLS and CDR2 YYNGEE. Unmatched junction bases numbered 2, after V lost 1 base and J lost 2 bases. This clonotype was seen a few times. The authors prepared the TCRbeta library with unique molecular identifiers. A single record per CDR3 protein comes from TCRdb applying MiXCR to the PCR reads. The table includes some 550,000 distinct CDR3 sequences, approximately 20% detected once. Sequencing used PBMCs from the stem cell graft donor, obtained from the stem cell graft. This sequence joins TRBV9 and TRBJ2-1; 8 nucleotides line up with TRBD2. This TCR was recovered from a human donor who donated a stem cell graft to a child with acute lymphoblastic leukemia. The chain's CDR3 is CASSVSGGPYNEQFF. DNA for the CDR3: TGTGCCAGCAGCGTATCGGGGGGGCCCTACAATGAGCAGTTCTTC.